The clone carrying this T cell receptor beta chain has at least ten counts. CDR1 is SNHLY, CDR2 FYNNEI, per germline. The CDR3 is 16 residues long. The germline V and J ends were trimmed by 3 bases and 3 bases, with 12 bases remaining between them. The sample originates from a study of T cells in Graves' hyperthyroidism and ophthalmopathy. Researchers took RNA transcripts and amplified the TCR beta CDR3 regions from them. HTBI primers were the set used in a first-round RT-PCR of the TCR CDR3. One entry per CDR3 protein results from TCRdb running MiXCR on the multiplex PCR reads. The sample comprises about 360,000 distinct CDR3 sequences, roughly 19% of which are singletons, and around 4% rests with the top ten. Recently diagnosed hyperthyroidism of less than 2 months' duration affected patients aged 18 to 65.

Sequenced material: blood. The V call is TRBV2, the J call TRBJ1-6, with D possibly matching TRBD1 (5 bases). The clonotype originates from a woman younger than 35 with Graves' hyperthyroidism. This CDR3 is CASSEAGVGYNSPLHF. Written as DNA, the CDR3 is TGTGCCAGCAGTGAGGCGGGGGTTGGCTATAATTCACCCCTCCACTTT.